The 12 T cell receptor beta chains presented below share a single source sample, sequenced in a study of T cell responses to AZD1222 COVID-19 vaccine. This table comes from immunoSEQ multiplex PCR, and its TCRdb copy is limited to in-frame clones, with some not included. The sample lists some 170,000 clones, just over 90% occurring once. The material was peripheral blood, obtained on day 0 of MenACWY control vaccination. These receptors all come from an adult in good health.

This clone occurred once. The rearrangement joins TRBV3-1 (or the pseudogene TRBV3-2) to TRBJ1-2, with D uncertain. Trimming left V 1 base short and J 4 bases short, with 7 bases between. The CDR3 covers 13 residues. Germline CDR1 LGHDT, CDR2 YNNKEL (reference sequence). Here the CDR3 DNA reads TGTGCCAGCAGCCAAGGGGTTTTCTATGGCTACACCTTC. Translating gives CASSQGVFYGYTF.

The chain uses TRBV27 and TRBJ1-1; D is unresolved. CDR3 size: 14 residues. The ends were cut back, 0 bases at V and 7 bases at J, with 12 bases in the middle. CDR1 and CDR2 (germline): MNHEY, SMNVEV (reference sequence). The CDR3 loop reads CASSLSGALIEAFF. DNA of the CDR3: TGTGCCAGCAGTTTATCAGGAGCTCTCATTGAAGCTTTCTTT.

V is TRBV5-1 and J is TRBJ1-3; TRBD1 matches 12 bases. CDR1 SGHRS and CDR2 YFSETQ come from the germline V gene. V lost 3 bases and J lost 4; bases outside the gene matches: 14. This CDR3 contains 19 residues. This CDR3 is CASSWMPGQGARGGNTIYF. The DNA for the CDR3 is TGCGCCAGCAGCTGGATGCCGGGACAGGGGGCAAGAGGCGGAAACACCATATATTTT.

The CDR3 coding sequence is TGCGCCAGCAGCTTGGGGGACGACAGTCTCTTTGTCTACGAGCAGTACTTC. This codes for CASSLGDDSLFVYEQYF. The chain links TRBV5-1 to TRBJ2-7; D tentatively fits TRBD1 or TRBD2 (5 bases each). The CDR3 consists of 17 residues. V was shortened by 0 bases and J by 3 bases, with 19 bases between the two germline ends. Germline values: CDR1 SGHRS, CDR2 YFSETQ.

The J gene is TRBJ2-1, the V gene TRBV27; 8 bases line up with TRBD2. The V and J ends lost 4 bases and 0 bases, in that order; junction bases with no gene match: 2. Germline assignment: CDR1 MNHEY and CDR2 SMNVEV (reference sequence). The CDR3 is 15 amino acids. The CDR3 is CASSSTSGSYNEQFF. The CDR3 bases are TGTGCCAGCAGTTCCACTAGCGGCTCCTACAATGAGCAGTTCTTC.

V is TRBV11-3 and J is TRBJ2-7; TRBD2 matches 7 bases. With 4 bases clipped from V and 5 bases from J, the junction kept 14 bases outside the gene matches. This CDR3 has 16 amino acids. Per the germline V gene, CDR1 is SGHNT and CDR2 is YENEEA. CDR3 loop: CASSSTSAGVTDEQYF. In DNA, the CDR3 is TGTGCCAGCAGCTCTACTAGCGCGGGAGTTACGGACGAGCAGTACTTC.

A single count supports this clone. The chain recombines TRBV19 with TRBJ2-7; 8 bases line up with TRBD1. This CDR3 spans 14 amino acids. J gave up 3 bases and V 3 bases, and 4 bases lay outside the gene matches. Germline lookup yields CDR1 LNHDA and CDR2 SQIVND (reference sequence). CDR3 loop: CASSIFGTGYEQYF. The CDR3 DNA reads as TGTGCCAGTAGTATTTTCGGGACAGGCTACGAGCAGTACTTC.

This chain joins TRBV5-1 and TRBJ1-6; the D gene is possibly TRBD1 (6 bases). The length of the CDR3 is 15 residues. Per the germline V gene, CDR1 is SGHRS and CDR2 is YFSETQ. The V gene lost 0 bases and the J gene lost 8 bases, with 12 bases spanning the gap. In DNA, the CDR3 is TGCGCCAGCAGCTTGGTCGGACAGCCGGATTCACCCCTCCACTTT. This translates into CASSLVGQPDSPLHF.

The chain uses TRBV12-3 or TRBV12-4 and TRBJ1-5; D is undetermined. The CDR3 length is 11 residues. V was cut by 3 bases and J by 11 bases, with 8 bases left in between. The DNA of the CDR3 is TGTGCCAGCAGTTTCGGGGAAGCCCAGCATTTT. As protein: CASSFGEAQHF.

The chain uses TRBV19 and TRBJ2-3; D may match TRBD1 or TRBD2 (6 bases each). Per the germline V gene, CDR1 is LNHDA and CDR2 is SQIVND (reference sequence). This CDR3 comprises 14 residues. V lost 6 bases to trimming and J lost 2 bases, with 12 bases between them. For the CDR3, the DNA is TGTGCCAGTAGGGGGTCGGGGGCCACAGATACGCAGTATTTT. It translates to CASRGSGATDTQYF.

This clone appeared a single time. This chain uses TRBV5-1 with TRBJ1-3; the D gene is possibly TRBD1 (6 bases). There are 15 residues in the CDR3. Trimming removed 4 bases from V and 1 base from J, with 12 bases in between. Germline CDR1 and CDR2: SGHRS and YFSETQ. The CDR3 nucleotides read TGCGCCAGCAGCACTACAACAGGGTCTGGAAACACCATATATTTT. This codes for CASSTTTGSGNTIYF.

The V gene is TRBV27, the J gene TRBJ1-3, with D hard to call. Germline V gene lookup returns CDR1 MNHEY and CDR2 SMNVEV (reference sequence). The CDR3 extends over 16 amino acids. The germline V and J ends were trimmed by 5 bases and 0 bases, with 14 bases remaining between them. The CDR3 coding sequence is TGTGCCAGCAGTACCTCCCGGACGGCCTCTGGAAACACCATATATTTT. This gives the protein CASSTSRTASGNTIYF.